The 14 T cell receptor beta chains listed next were all sequenced from one sample in a study of Ad26.COV2.S vaccination and SARS-CoV-2 variants. Specified treatment: 19 received Ad26.COV2.S at low or high dose, single or two shots; a few received placebo; per-sample allocation not given. Sampling occurred on day 63 after the first vaccine or placebo injection. Here immunoSEQ multiplex PCR was the method, and the copy in TCRdb shows in-frame clones only, minus some. The repertoire holds more than 300,000 clones, with 85% to 90% as singletons. The sequencing used peripheral blood, collected in a trial of Ad26.COV2.S vaccine versus placebo. These receptor sequences come from a person between 18 and 65 years old who received the Ad26.COV2.S COVID-19 vaccine or a placebo.

The genes are TRBV11-3 and TRBJ2-2; TRBD2 is a possible D gene (5 bases). The CDR3 has 14 residues. V dropped 5 bases and J dropped 5 bases, with 12 bases sitting between them. Germline V gives CDR1 SGHNT, CDR2 YENEEA. In DNA, the CDR3 is TGTGCCAGCAGCGCAACTAGTGAGACCGGGGAGCTGTTTTTT. Amino acids: CASSATSETGELFF.

The sample holds one count of this clone. The chain links TRBV27 to TRBJ1-2; a weak D match, TRBD1 (5 bases). Germline V gene sequence: CDR1 MNHEY, CDR2 SMNVEV (reference sequence). Trimming removed 5 bases from V and 4 bases from J, with 11 bases in between. The CDR3 extends over 13 amino acids. CDR3 DNA: TGTGCCAGCAGTCCCGACAGATTCTATGGCTACACCTTC. Its protein product is CASSPDRFYGYTF.

The chain links TRBV11-2 to TRBJ2-2, with D possibly TRBD2 on 5 matching bases. With 1 base removed from V and 6 bases from J, the gap between germline ends came to 9 bases. The CDR3 loop spans 14 amino acids. The germline gives CDR1 SGHAT, CDR2 FQNNGV. The CDR3 nucleotides are TGTGCCAGCAGCTTAGGAACACTAGCCGGGGAGCTGTTTTTT. Translated, it gives CASSLGTLAGELFF.

The V gene is TRBV4-2, the J gene TRBJ2-7, with TRBD1 as a possible D gene (7 bases). V was trimmed by 4 bases and J by 2 bases, leaving 21 bases between them. This CDR3 contains 17 residues. The V gene's germline CDR1 is LGHNA and CDR2 YNFKEQ. CDR3 loop: CASSRMPRDSNPYEQYF. The CDR3 region has the DNA TGTGCCAGCAGCCGAATGCCGCGGGACAGCAACCCCTACGAGCAGTACTTC.

V usage is TRBV18 and J usage is TRBJ2-1, with 8 bases that match TRBD1. CDR1 and CDR2 from the germline V gene are KGHSH and LQKENI. The length of the CDR3 is 14 residues. After removal of 3 bases from V and 10 bases from J, the junction contained 8 bases not matched to a gene. The CDR3 DNA reads as TGTGCCAGCTCACCCGACAGGGGCCTTTCGGAGCAGTTCTTC. Its protein is CASSPDRGLSEQFF.

The genes are TRBV9 and TRBJ1-1, with 8 positions matching TRBD1. CDR3 length: 13 residues. After removal of 3 bases from V and 6 bases from J, the junction contained 4 bases not matched to a gene. CDR1 and CDR2 (germline): SGDLS, YYNGEE. This CDR3 is CASSAPQGAEAFF. CDR3 nucleotide sequence: TGTGCCAGCAGCGCACCACAGGGGGCTGAAGCTTTCTTT.

The V gene is TRBV4-3, the J gene TRBJ1-1; no clear D gene. Trimming stripped 4 bases from V and 0 bases from J, with 6 bases between. The CDR3 runs to 13 residues. Germline V CDR1 and CDR2: LGHNA, YSLEER. CDR3 DNA: TGCGCCAGCAGCCCCACACTGAACACTGAAGCTTTCTTT. Translating it yields CASSPTLNTEAFF.

The gene calls are TRBV12-3 or TRBV12-4 and TRBJ1-1, with no clear D. V lost 3 bases and J lost 5, with 10 bases in between. The CDR3 extends over 13 amino acids. Here the CDR3 reads CASSFLEQTEAFF. The CDR3 DNA is TGTGCCAGCAGTTTCCTAGAGCAAACTGAAGCTTTCTTT.

V is TRBV10-3 and J is TRBJ2-7, with D perhaps assigned TRBD1 or TRBD2 (6 bases each). CDR3 size: 14 residues. The germline gives CDR1 ENHRY, CDR2 SYGVKD. V gave up 5 bases and J gave up 6 bases, with 17 bases separating them. For the CDR3, the DNA is TGTGCCATCAGTCCAGGGTCGTCGGGGGCCGAGCAGTACTTC. Translated: CAISPGSSGAEQYF.

The gene calls are TRBV18 and TRBJ2-3, with D possibly TRBD1 on 6 matching bases. CDR1 and CDR2 (germline): KGHSH, LQKENI. V dropped 4 bases and J dropped 0 bases, with 17 bases sitting between them. The CDR3 consists of 17 residues. The CDR3 DNA is TGTGCCAGCTCACGGCCCCAGGGGCAGCCTAGCACAGATACGCAGTATTTT. Its protein is CASSRPQGQPSTDTQYF.

The genes are TRBV2 and TRBJ1-2, with a possible D match to TRBD1 (6 bases). The V end lost 7 bases, the J end lost 6 bases, and 12 bases lay between the germline ends. The germline CDR1 and CDR2 sequences are SNHLY and FYNNEI. The CDR3 spans 12 residues. CDR3 amino acids: CASKGERHGYTF. CDR3 bases: TGTGCCAGCAAGGGGGAGAGGCATGGCTACACCTTC. The full variable domain, in which reference TRBV2 and TRBJ1-2 provide the parts outside the CDR3, is EPEVTQTPSHQVTQMGQEVILRCVPISNHLYFYWYRQILGQKVEFLVSFYNNEISEKSEIFDDQFSVERPDGSNFTLKIRSTKLEDSAMYFCASKGERHGYTFGSGTRLTVV.

This chain uses TRBV5-1 with TRBJ1-2, with 8 nucleotides matching TRBD1. The CDR3 contains 15 residues. V was pared by 4 bases and J by 8 bases, with 13 bases of the junction left unmatched. From germline, CDR1 is SGHRS and CDR2 YFSETQ. The CDR3 region is CASSQYQTGVGGYTF. The CDR3, as DNA: TGCGCCAGCAGCCAGTACCAGACAGGGGTTGGCGGCTACACCTTC. Full variable domain (missing parts from reference TRBV5-1 and TRBJ1-2): KAGVTQTPRYLIKTRGQQVTLSCSPISGHRSVSWYQQTPGQGLQFLFEYFSETQRNKGNFPGRFSGRQFSNSRSEMNVSTLELGDSALYLCASSQYQTGVGGYTFGSGTRLTVV.

This rearrangement joins TRBV7-8 to TRBJ1-1; D is unresolved. Looked up from germline, CDR1 is SGHVS and CDR2 is FQNEAQ. The CDR3 is 13 residues long. Trimming removed 9 bases at V and 0 bases at J, with 11 bases between. CDR3 coding DNA: TGTGCCAGTAAACAGCGAATGAACACTGAAGCTTTCTTT. Protein sequence: CASKQRMNTEAFF.

To note about this clone: Distinct nucleotide sequences in the sample also encode this CDR3. V and J are TRBV10-3 and TRBJ1-6; D possibly corresponds to TRBD1 (6 bases). V shed 0 bases and J shed 5 bases, with 11 bases lying between them. The V gene's germline CDR1 is ENHRY and CDR2 SYGVKD. The CDR3 has 16 residues. CDR3 amino acids: CAISESKGDNNSPLHF. The CDR3 DNA reads as TGTGCCATCAGTGAGTCGAAGGGGGATAATAATTCACCCCTCCACTTT.